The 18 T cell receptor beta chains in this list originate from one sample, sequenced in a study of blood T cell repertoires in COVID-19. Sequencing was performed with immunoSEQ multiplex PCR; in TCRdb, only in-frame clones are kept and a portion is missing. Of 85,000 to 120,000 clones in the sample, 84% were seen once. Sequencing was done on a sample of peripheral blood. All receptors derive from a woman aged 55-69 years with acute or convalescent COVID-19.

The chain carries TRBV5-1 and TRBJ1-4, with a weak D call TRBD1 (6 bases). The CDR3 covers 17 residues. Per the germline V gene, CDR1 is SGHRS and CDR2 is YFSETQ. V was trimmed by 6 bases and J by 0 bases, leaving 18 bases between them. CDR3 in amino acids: CASTLGRGIATNEKLFF. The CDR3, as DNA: TGCGCCAGCACCCTGGGGAGGGGGATTGCAACTAATGAAAAACTGTTTTTT.

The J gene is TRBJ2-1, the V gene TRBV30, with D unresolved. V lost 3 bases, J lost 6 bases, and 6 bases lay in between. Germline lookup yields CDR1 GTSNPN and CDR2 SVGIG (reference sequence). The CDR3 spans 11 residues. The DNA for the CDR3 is TGTGCCTGGAGCGGAGTCAATGAGCAGTTCTTC. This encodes CAWSGVNEQFF.

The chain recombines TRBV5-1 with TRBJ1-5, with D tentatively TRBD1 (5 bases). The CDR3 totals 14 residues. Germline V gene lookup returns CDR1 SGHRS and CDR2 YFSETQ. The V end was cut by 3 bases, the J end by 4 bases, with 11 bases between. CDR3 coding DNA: TGCGCCAGCAGCTATGGGGGGGTAAATCAGCCCCAGCATTTT. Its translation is CASSYGGVNQPQHF.

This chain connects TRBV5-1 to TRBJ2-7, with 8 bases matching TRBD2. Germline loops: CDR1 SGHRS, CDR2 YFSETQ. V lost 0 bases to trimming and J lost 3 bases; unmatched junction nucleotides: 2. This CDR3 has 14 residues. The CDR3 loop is CASSLEREGYEQYF. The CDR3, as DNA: TGCGCCAGCAGCTTGGAACGGGAGGGCTACGAGCAGTACTTC.

CDR3 nucleotides: TGCGCCAGCAGCCTGGACATGAGGGGCTACACCTTC. It specifies CASSLDMRGYTF. The rearrangement joins TRBV5-1 to TRBJ1-2, with TRBD1 as a possible D gene (5 bases). The germline V gene encodes CDR1 SGHRS and CDR2 YFSETQ. The CDR3 contains 12 residues. With 4 bases removed from V and 8 bases from J, the gap between germline ends came to 12 bases.

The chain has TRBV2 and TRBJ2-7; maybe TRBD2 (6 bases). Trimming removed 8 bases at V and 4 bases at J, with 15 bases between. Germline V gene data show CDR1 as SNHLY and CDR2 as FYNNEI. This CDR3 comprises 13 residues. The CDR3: CASAGPASYEQYF. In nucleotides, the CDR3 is TGTGCCAGCGCGGGGCCAGCCTCTTACGAGCAGTACTTC.

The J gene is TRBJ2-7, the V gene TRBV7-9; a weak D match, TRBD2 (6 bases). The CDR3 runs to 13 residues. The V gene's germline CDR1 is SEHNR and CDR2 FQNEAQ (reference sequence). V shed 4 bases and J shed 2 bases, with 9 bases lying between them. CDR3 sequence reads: CASSSRGAYEQYF. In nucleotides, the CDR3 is TGTGCCAGCAGCTCGCGGGGAGCCTACGAGCAGTACTTC.

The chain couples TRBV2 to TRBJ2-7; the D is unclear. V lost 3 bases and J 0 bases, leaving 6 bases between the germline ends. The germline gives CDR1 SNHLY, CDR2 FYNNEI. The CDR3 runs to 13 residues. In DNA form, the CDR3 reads TGTGCCAGCAGTGAGGGCATCTCCTACGAGCAGTACTTC. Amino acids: CASSEGISYEQYF.

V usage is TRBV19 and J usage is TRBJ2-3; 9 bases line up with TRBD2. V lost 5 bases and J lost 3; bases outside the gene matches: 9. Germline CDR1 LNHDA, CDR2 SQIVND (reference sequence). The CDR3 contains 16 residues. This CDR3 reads CASSVRRGGFTDTQYF. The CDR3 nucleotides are TGTGCCAGTAGTGTCCGGCGGGGGGGCTTTACAGATACGCAGTATTTT.

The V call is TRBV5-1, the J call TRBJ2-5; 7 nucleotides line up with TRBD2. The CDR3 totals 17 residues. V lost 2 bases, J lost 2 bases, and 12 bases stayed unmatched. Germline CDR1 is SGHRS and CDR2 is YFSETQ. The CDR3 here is CASSFRLAATYQETQYF. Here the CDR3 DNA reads TGCGCCAGCAGCTTCAGACTAGCCGCGACCTATCAAGAGACCCAGTACTTC.

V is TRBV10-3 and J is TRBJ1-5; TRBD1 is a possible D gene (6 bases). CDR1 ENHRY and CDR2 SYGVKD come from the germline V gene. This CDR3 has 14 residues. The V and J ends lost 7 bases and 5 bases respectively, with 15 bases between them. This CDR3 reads CAIKGHLGDQPQHF. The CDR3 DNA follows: TGTGCCATCAAGGGACATTTAGGTGATCAGCCCCAGCATTTT.

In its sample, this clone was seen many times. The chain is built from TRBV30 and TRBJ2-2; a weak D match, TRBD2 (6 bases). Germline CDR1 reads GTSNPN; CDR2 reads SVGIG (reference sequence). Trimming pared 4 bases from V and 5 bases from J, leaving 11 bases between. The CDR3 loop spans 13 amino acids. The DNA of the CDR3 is TGTGCCTGGACCCCCGGAGGGACCGGGGAGCTGTTTTTT. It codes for CAWTPGGTGELFF. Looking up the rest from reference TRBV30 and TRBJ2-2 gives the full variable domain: SQTIHQWPATLVQPVGSPLSLECTVEGTSNPNLYWYRQAAGRGLQLLFYSVGIGQISSEVPQNLSASRPQDRQFILSSKKLLLSDSGFYLCAWTPGGTGELFFGEGSRLTVL.

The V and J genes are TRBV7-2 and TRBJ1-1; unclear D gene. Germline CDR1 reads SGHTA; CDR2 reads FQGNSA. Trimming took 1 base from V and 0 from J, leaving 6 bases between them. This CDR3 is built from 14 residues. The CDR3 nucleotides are TGTGCCAGCAGCTTAGTCCATTTGAACACTGAAGCTTTCTTT. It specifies CASSLVHLNTEAFF.

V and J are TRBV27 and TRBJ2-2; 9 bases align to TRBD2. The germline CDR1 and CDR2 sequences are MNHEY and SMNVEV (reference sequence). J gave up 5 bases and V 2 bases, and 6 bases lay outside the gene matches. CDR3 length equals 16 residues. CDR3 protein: CASSLLAGGRTGELFF. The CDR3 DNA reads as TGTGCCAGCAGTTTACTGGCGGGGGGGAGAACCGGGGAGCTGTTTTTT.

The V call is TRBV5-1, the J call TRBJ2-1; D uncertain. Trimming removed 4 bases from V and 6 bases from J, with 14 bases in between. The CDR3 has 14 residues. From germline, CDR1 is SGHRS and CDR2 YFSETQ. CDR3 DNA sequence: TGCGCCAGCAGCCTACCGACGCAGGTCAATGAGCAGTTCTTC. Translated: CASSLPTQVNEQFF.

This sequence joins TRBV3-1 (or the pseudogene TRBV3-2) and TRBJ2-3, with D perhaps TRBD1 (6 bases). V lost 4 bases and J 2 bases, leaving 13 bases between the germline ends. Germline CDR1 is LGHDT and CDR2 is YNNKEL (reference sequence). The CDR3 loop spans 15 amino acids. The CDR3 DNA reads TGTGCCAGCAGCCCCCAGGGGTTAGCCACAGATACGCAGTATTTT. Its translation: CASSPQGLATDTQYF.

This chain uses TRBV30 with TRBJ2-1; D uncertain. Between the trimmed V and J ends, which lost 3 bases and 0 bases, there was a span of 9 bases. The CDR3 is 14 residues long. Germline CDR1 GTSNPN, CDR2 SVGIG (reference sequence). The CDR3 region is CAWRVLSSYNEQFF. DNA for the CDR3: TGTGCCTGGAGGGTTCTTAGCTCCTACAATGAGCAGTTCTTC.

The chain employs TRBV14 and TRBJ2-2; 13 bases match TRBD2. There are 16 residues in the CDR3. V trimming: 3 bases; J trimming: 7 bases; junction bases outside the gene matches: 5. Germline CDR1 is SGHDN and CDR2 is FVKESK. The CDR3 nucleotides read TGTGCCAGCAGCCACGGACTAGCGGGGGTGGACGGGGAGCTGTTTTTT. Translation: CASSHGLAGVDGELFF.